This T cell receptor beta chain emerged from a study of CD8+ T cells in alopecia areata. Study observations and caveats: Unlike in mice, where it was clearer, TCR sharing across patients was less clear, possibly HLA-related.

This CDR3 has 12 amino acids. Germline V gives CDR1 MGHDK, CDR2 SYGVNS. Trimming removed 6 bases from V and 3 bases from J, with 8 bases in between. Treatment noted: oral pan-JAK inhibitor, 5-10 mg twice daily. Worth noting for this clone: What it binds is unknown.

RNA, once extracted, was reverse transcribed into cDNA for use as the sequencing template. Libraries were prepared by immunoSEQ multiplex PCR; TCRdb keeps only in-frame clonotypes and omits some of them. The sample shows roughly 150,000 clones, nearly 55% of them seen only once. Specimen: CD8+ T cells sorted from blood, collected at week 4, from a patient treated with tofacitinib. This receptor was obtained from a human donor with alopecia areata. V gene TRBV25-1 combines with J gene TRBJ1-2; the D gene is possibly TRBD1 (5 bases). The CDR3 spells CASSSTDYGYTF. The CDR3 nucleotides read TGTGCCAGCAGCTCGACAGACTATGGCTACACCTTC.